These T cell receptor beta chains were read from a single sample in a study of beta chain features in type 1 diabetes. Generated by immunoSEQ multiplex PCR, the TCRdb table keeps only in-frame clones and is missing some. This sample has 250,000 to 350,000 clones, with about 14% found just once. What was sequenced was central memory CD4+ T cells from blood. All receptors derive from a man aged 25 to 40 in good health. Both conserved end residues are part of each CDR3. The D gene is left open where the match is weak. Clone sizes are given selectively: once, few, many, or a class where the clone is expanded.

j_gene: TRBJ2-3; v_gene: TRBV7-2; abundance: .; d_gene: .; CDR3aa: CASSLAPGADTQYF; CDR3nt: TGTGCCAGCAGCTTAGCGCCGGGAGCAGATACGCAGTATTTT
j_gene: TRBJ1-1; v_gene: TRBV7-2; abundance: .; d_gene: .; CDR3aa: CASSPAKEAFF; CDR3nt: TGTGCCAGCAGTCCTGCTAAAGAAGCTTTCTTT
j_gene: TRBJ2-5; v_gene: TRBV18; abundance: .; d_gene: TRBD1; CDR3aa: CASSPDRGVETQYF; CDR3nt: TGTGCCAGCTCACCCGACAGGGGTGTAGAGACCCAGTACTTC
j_gene: TRBJ2-3; v_gene: TRBV7-2; abundance: .; d_gene: .; CDR3aa: CASSLGSRHCTDTQYF; CDR3nt: TGTGCCAGCAGCTTAGGTTCAAGGCATTGCACAGATACGCAGTATTTT
j_gene: TRBJ2-1; v_gene: TRBV5-8; abundance: .; d_gene: TRBD1; CDR3aa: CASSHQTGDPDNEQFF; CDR3nt: TGTGCCAGCAGCCACCAGACAGGGGACCCTGACAATGAGCAGTTCTTC
j_gene: TRBJ1-3; v_gene: TRBV7-9; abundance: many; d_gene: .; CDR3aa: CASSPAYSGNTIYF; CDR3nt: TGTGCCAGCAGCCCAGCTTACTCTGGAAACACCATATATTTT
j_gene: TRBJ1-1; v_gene: TRBV19; abundance: once; d_gene: .; CDR3aa: CASSRGGNTEAFF; CDR3nt: TGTGCCAGTAGTCGCGGGGGGAACACTGAAGCTTTCTTT
j_gene: TRBJ1-3; v_gene: TRBV12-5; abundance: .; d_gene: .; CDR3aa: CASGLVHGGAGNTIYF; CDR3nt: TGTGCTAGTGGTTTGGTACACGGAGGGGCTGGAAACACCATATATTTT
j_gene: TRBJ2-3; v_gene: TRBV4-1; abundance: few; d_gene: TRBD2; CDR3aa: CASSSDPRTGRSDTQYF; CDR3nt: TGCGCCAGCAGCAGCGACCCACGGACCGGGAGGTCCGATACGCAGTATTTT
j_gene: TRBJ1-1; v_gene: TRBV5-1; abundance: few; d_gene: .; CDR3aa: CASSPSQAWNTEAFF; CDR3nt: TGCGCCAGCAGCCCCTCACAGGCTTGGAACACTGAAGCTTTCTTT
j_gene: TRBJ2-7; v_gene: TRBV29-1; abundance: .; d_gene: .; CDR3aa: CSVTQGVTSYEQYF; CDR3nt: TGCAGCGTGACCCAGGGAGTCACCTCCTACGAGCAGTACTTC
j_gene: TRBJ1-5; v_gene: TRBV5-4; abundance: few; d_gene: .; CDR3aa: CASSFSRVGNQPQHF; CDR3nt: TGTGCCAGCAGCTTTAGCAGGGTTGGCAATCAGCCCCAGCATTTT
j_gene: TRBJ2-1; v_gene: TRBV25-1; abundance: .; d_gene: TRBD2; CDR3aa: CASSEPGTREFF; CDR3nt: TGTGCCAGCAGTGAACCCGGGACTAGGGAGTTCTTC
j_gene: TRBJ2-2; v_gene: TRBV9; abundance: .; d_gene: .; CDR3aa: CASDAANTGELFF; CDR3nt: TGTGCCAGCGACGCCGCGAACACCGGGGAGCTGTTTTTT
j_gene: TRBJ1-1; v_gene: TRBV7-6; abundance: few; d_gene: TRBD1; CDR3aa: CASSLVVDRTGMNTEAFF; CDR3nt: TGTGCCAGCAGCTTAGTTGTTGACAGGACAGGGATGAACACTGAAGCTTTCTTT
j_gene: TRBJ1-2; v_gene: TRBV6-4; abundance: .; d_gene: .; CDR3aa: CASISWVLYGYTF; CDR3nt: TGTGCCAGCATCTCGTGGGTTCTCTATGGCTACACCTTC
j_gene: TRBJ2-6; v_gene: TRBV7-6; abundance: .; d_gene: .; CDR3aa: CASSLPLRGANVLTF; CDR3nt: TGTGCCAGCAGCTTACCCCTAAGGGGGGCCAACGTCCTGACTTTC
j_gene: TRBJ2-1; v_gene: TRBV6-5; abundance: .; d_gene: .; CDR3aa: CASSEDSRYNEQFF; CDR3nt: TGTGCCAGCAGCGAGGACAGCCGCTACAATGAGCAGTTCTTC
j_gene: TRBJ2-3; v_gene: TRBV29-1; abundance: few; d_gene: .; CDR3aa: CSVVGTVNADTQYF; CDR3nt: TGCAGCGTTGTTGGGACGGTCAACGCAGATACGCAGTATTTT
j_gene: TRBJ1-2; v_gene: TRBV10-3; abundance: .; d_gene: .; CDR3aa: CAISELPSGYTF; CDR3nt: TGTGCCATCAGTGAACTACCCTCTGGCTACACCTTC
j_gene: TRBJ2-2; v_gene: TRBV7-6; abundance: .; d_gene: TRBD2; CDR3aa: CASSLVTSGGAGELFF; CDR3nt: TGTGCCAGCAGCTTAGTGACTAGCGGGGGGGCCGGGGAGCTGTTTTTT
j_gene: TRBJ1-5; v_gene: TRBV7-2; abundance: .; d_gene: .; CDR3aa: CASSPRALDTDTQHF; CDR3nt: TGTGCCAGCAGCCCCCGGGCTTTAGACACAGATACGCAGCATTTT
j_gene: TRBJ2-7; v_gene: TRBV15; abundance: few; d_gene: .; CDR3aa: CATSRDRVTSYEQYF; CDR3nt: TGTGCCACCAGCAGAGATCGAGTCACTTCCTACGAGCAGTACTTC
j_gene: TRBJ2-3; v_gene: TRBV9; abundance: .; d_gene: .; CDR3aa: CASSVQGFWADTQYF; CDR3nt: TGTGCCAGCAGCGTGCAGGGGTTCTGGGCAGATACGCAGTATTTT
j_gene: TRBJ1-3; v_gene: TRBV7-2; abundance: .; d_gene: TRBD1; CDR3aa: CASSPLAGGPSGNTIYF; CDR3nt: TGTGCCAGCAGTCCCCTTGCAGGGGGGCCCTCTGGAAACACCATATATTTT
j_gene: TRBJ2-1; v_gene: TRBV2; abundance: .; d_gene: TRBD2; CDR3aa: CASSRTSRLGNEQFF; CDR3nt: TGTGCCAGCAGTCGGACTAGCCGTCTCGGAAATGAGCAGTTCTTC
j_gene: TRBJ2-1; v_gene: TRBV6-6; abundance: .; d_gene: .; CDR3aa: CASIGASGASNEQFF; CDR3nt: TGTGCCAGCATCGGCGCGTCAGGCGCTAGCAATGAGCAGTTCTTC
j_gene: TRBJ2-5; v_gene: TRBV5-1; abundance: many; d_gene: .; CDR3aa: CASRDGEETQYF; CDR3nt: TGCGCCAGCAGAGACGGAGAAGAGACCCAGTACTTC
j_gene: TRBJ1-5; v_gene: TRBV4-2; abundance: .; d_gene: .; CDR3aa: CASSQNSGAISNQPQHF; CDR3nt: TGTGCCAGCAGCCAAAATTCAGGGGCGATTAGCAATCAGCCCCAGCATTTT
j_gene: TRBJ1-5; v_gene: TRBV6-6; abundance: few; d_gene: .; CDR3aa: CASGSVKQPQHF; CDR3nt: TGTGCCAGCGGGTCAGTGAAACAGCCCCAGCATTTT
j_gene: TRBJ2-3; v_gene: TRBV9; abundance: few; d_gene: TRBD2; CDR3aa: CASSVSWGLGTDTQYF; CDR3nt: TGTGCCAGCAGCGTTTCCTGGGGACTAGGCACAGATACGCAGTATTTT
j_gene: TRBJ1-2; v_gene: TRBV5-1; abundance: .; d_gene: TRBD1; CDR3aa: CASSLEGQSRGYTF; CDR3nt: TGCGCCAGCAGCTTGGAGGGACAGTCTCGGGGCTACACCTTC
j_gene: TRBJ2-5; v_gene: TRBV2; abundance: .; d_gene: TRBD1; CDR3aa: CASSQTGWETQYF; CDR3nt: TGTGCCAGCAGCCAGACAGGGTGGGAGACCCAGTACTTC
j_gene: TRBJ2-1; v_gene: TRBV4-1; abundance: few; d_gene: TRBD2; CDR3aa: CASSQDWRGGNNEQFF; CDR3nt: TGCGCCAGCAGCCAAGATTGGCGGGGAGGGAACAATGAGCAGTTCTTC
j_gene: TRBJ1-2; v_gene: TRBV30; abundance: .; d_gene: .; CDR3aa: CAWRYRPSNYGYTF; CDR3nt: TGTGCCTGGAGGTACAGGCCAAGTAACTATGGCTACACCTTC
j_gene: TRBJ1-5; v_gene: TRBV7-2; abundance: few; d_gene: .; CDR3aa: CASSYVSARNQPQHF; CDR3nt: TGTGCCAGCAGTTATGTTTCTGCCAGGAATCAGCCCCAGCATTTT
j_gene: TRBJ2-1; v_gene: TRBV5-1; abundance: many; d_gene: .; CDR3aa: CASSLVRARGGTAAHNEQFF; CDR3nt: TGCGCCAGCAGCTTGGTGCGCGCCCGGGGAGGGACAGCCGCCCACAATGAGCAGTTCTTC
j_gene: TRBJ1-5; v_gene: TRBV2; abundance: .; d_gene: TRBD1; CDR3aa: CATQRDRSNQPQHF; CDR3nt: TGTGCCACACAACGGGACAGAAGCAATCAGCCCCAGCATTTT
j_gene: TRBJ2-2; v_gene: TRBV9; abundance: few; d_gene: TRBD2; CDR3aa: CASSVAAGGNTGELFF; CDR3nt: TGTGCCAGCAGCGTAGCTGCGGGAGGGAACACCGGGGAGCTGTTTTTT
j_gene: TRBJ1-2; v_gene: TRBV7-2; abundance: .; d_gene: .; CDR3aa: CASSLADGTDGGRHGYTF; CDR3nt: TGTGCCAGCAGCTTGGCCGACGGGACGGACGGGGGACGCCATGGCTACACCTTC
j_gene: TRBJ1-6; v_gene: TRBV4-1; abundance: .; d_gene: TRBD1; CDR3aa: CASSPWGQGANSPLHF; CDR3nt: TGCGCCAGCAGCCCCTGGGGACAGGGGGCAAATTCACCCCTCCACTTT
j_gene: TRBJ2-3; v_gene: TRBV5-1; abundance: .; d_gene: .; CDR3aa: CASSLGQALIEGTDTQYF; CDR3nt: TGCGCCAGCAGCTTGGGGCAGGCCCTTATTGAGGGCACAGATACGCAGTATTTT
j_gene: TRBJ1-2; v_gene: TRBV14; abundance: .; d_gene: .; CDR3aa: CASSPKLRSNGYTF; CDR3nt: TGTGCCAGCAGCCCGAAGTTACGGTCGAATGGCTACACCTTC
j_gene: TRBJ2-3; v_gene: TRBV6-5; abundance: .; d_gene: TRBD1; CDR3aa: CASRMGQGTDTQYF; CDR3nt: TGTGCCAGCAGAATGGGACAGGGAACAGATACGCAGTATTTT
j_gene: TRBJ1-1; v_gene: TRBV29-1; abundance: few; d_gene: .; CDR3aa: CSVSILNTEAFF; CDR3nt: TGCAGCGTCAGCATATTGAACACTGAAGCTTTCTTT
j_gene: TRBJ1-2; v_gene: TRBV27; abundance: .; d_gene: .; CDR3aa: CASSFRIGQNQYGYTF; CDR3nt: TGTGCCAGCAGTTTCCGGATCGGACAGAATCAGTATGGCTACACCTTC
j_gene: TRBJ2-3; v_gene: TRBV7-9; abundance: .; d_gene: TRBD2; CDR3aa: CASSPRLAGNTDTQYF; CDR3nt: TGTGCCAGCAGCCCCCGACTAGCGGGGAACACAGATACGCAGTATTTT
j_gene: TRBJ2-7; v_gene: TRBV5-6; abundance: few; d_gene: .; CDR3aa: CASSRTDGREQYF; CDR3nt: TGTGCCAGCAGCCGGACAGACGGTCGCGAGCAGTACTTC
j_gene: TRBJ2-1; v_gene: TRBV29-1; abundance: many; d_gene: TRBD2; CDR3aa: CSVTGGVNEQFF; CDR3nt: TGCAGCGTTACCGGGGGGGTCAATGAGCAGTTCTTC